The 10 T cell receptor beta chains listed next were all sequenced from one sample in a study of OX40 agonist ivuxolimab in advanced cancers. Assay: immunoSEQ multiplex PCR; the TCRdb copy retains only in-frame clones and omits some. Altogether 50,000 to 60,000 clones are present, roughly 80% being singletons, with the ten largest covering 1.2%. The starting material was CD4+ or CD8+ T cells sorted from blood, obtained in a trial of the OX40 agonist ivuxolimab. These receptors all stem from an adult with an advanced solid tumor such as melanoma, head and neck, liver or kidney cancer.

Worth noting for this clone: A much larger clone sits a single nucleotide away, making a read error possible. The chain joins TRBV11-2 to TRBJ1-3; D call uncertain. Germline values: CDR1 SGHAT, CDR2 FQNNGV. The CDR3 extends over 14 amino acids. V was pared by 5 bases and J by 0 bases, with 8 bases between. The DNA of the CDR3 is TGTGCCAGCAGCCGGGAGAGCTCTGGAAACACCATATATTTT. This codes for CASSRESSGNTIYF.

This chain connects TRBV6-6 to TRBJ2-1; D may be TRBD1 (8 bases). V was pared by 6 bases and J by 10 bases, with 19 bases between. The CDR3 is 14 residues long. CDR1 is MNHNY, CDR2 SVGAGI, per germline (reference sequence). The CDR3 sequence is CASSPRTGRGEQFF. The CDR3 region has the DNA TGTGCCAGCAGCCCCCGGACAGGGAGGGGGGAGCAGTTCTTC.

The J gene is TRBJ2-5, the V gene TRBV29-1; D unresolved. V was pared by 4 bases and J by 1 base, with 7 bases between. Per the germline V gene, CDR1 is SQVTM and CDR2 is ANQGSEA. The CDR3 runs to 12 residues. This CDR3 reads CSVGGIQETQYF. The CDR3 DNA reads TGCAGCGTTGGGGGTATCCAAGAGACCCAGTACTTC.

The chain uses TRBV11-2 and TRBJ2-7; TRBD1 might be the D (6 bases). V lost 1 base, J lost 1 base, and 8 bases lay in between. This CDR3 spans 14 amino acids. Germline assignment: CDR1 SGHAT and CDR2 FQNNGV. In DNA, the CDR3 is TGTGCCAGCAGCTTAGGGACAGCATCCTACGAGCAGTACTTC. Translation gives CASSLGTASYEQYF. Using reference TRBV11-2 and TRBJ2-7 for the parts outside the CDR3, the full variable domain is EAGVAQSPRYKIIEKRQSVAFWCNPISGHATLYWYQQILGQGPKLLIQFQNNGVVDDSQLPKDRFSAERLKGVDSTLKIQPAKLEDSAVYLCASSLGTASYEQYFGPGTRLTVT.

This clone was observed a few times. The chain links TRBV2 to TRBJ1-3, with D unclear. V lost 5 bases to trimming and J lost 2 bases, with 13 bases between them. CDR1 is SNHLY and CDR2 is FYNNEI in the germline V gene. This CDR3 has 15 amino acids. In DNA, the CDR3 is TGTGCCAGCAGTCAAACGAGAACCACTGGAAACACCATATATTTT. Its protein product is CASSQTRTTGNTIYF.

The chain has TRBV5-1 and TRBJ2-1; 12 nucleotides align to TRBD1. The CDR3 has 20 amino acids. Germline-derived CDR1 and CDR2 are SGHRS and YFSETQ. The trim removed 0 bases at V and 7 bases at J, leaving 17 bases unmatched. CDR3 residues: CASSLALLDIRDRGQNEQFF. For the CDR3, the DNA is TGCGCCAGCAGCTTGGCCTTACTCGATATTCGGGACAGGGGGCAAAATGAGCAGTTCTTC.

The rearrangement uses TRBV6-1 and TRBJ2-7; possibly TRBD2 for D (6 bases). CDR3 length: 14 residues. Per germline, CDR1 MNHNS and CDR2 SASEGT. Trimming took 7 bases from V and 5 from J, leaving 18 bases between them. CDR3 sequence reads: CASMEGGLSHEQYF. The CDR3 bases are TGTGCCAGCATGGAGGGAGGCCTTAGCCACGAGCAGTACTTC.

The rearrangement joins TRBV5-1 to TRBJ1-2; a possible D gene is TRBD1 (5 bases). Germline-derived CDR1 and CDR2 are SGHRS and YFSETQ. The V end was cut by 3 bases, the J end by 5 bases, with 11 bases between. The CDR3 extends over 13 amino acids. The CDR3 region has the DNA TGCGCCAGCAGCTCGGAAGGGGAATATGGCTACACCTTC. This gives the protein CASSSEGEYGYTF.

The chain recombines TRBV5-4 with TRBJ1-2; a possible D gene is TRBD1 (6 bases). Germline loops: CDR1 SGHNT, CDR2 YYREEE (reference sequence). The CDR3 is 13 amino acids. V lost 3 bases and J lost 1, with 7 bases in between. The CDR3 region has the DNA TGTGCCAGCAGCTCGGACAGTAACTATGGCTACACCTTC. This gives the protein CASSSDSNYGYTF.

The CDR3 DNA reads TGTGCCAGCAGCTTGATGTCTCTCTTGACAGGCAACTATGGCTACACCTTC. Translated: CASSLMSLLTGNYGYTF. This chain uses TRBV5-5 with TRBJ1-2; weak D call: TRBD1 (6 bases). The CDR3 loop spans 17 amino acids. CDR1 SGHKS and CDR2 YYEKEE come from the germline V gene (reference sequence). Between the trimmed V and J ends, which lost 1 base and 2 bases, there was a span of 18 bases.